This is a list of T cell receptor beta chains from one sample in a study of shared clonotypes between healthy human individuals. The method was immunoSEQ multiplex PCR; TCRdb's version includes in-frame clones alone and lacks a portion of them. Of about 2.3 million clones in the sample, approximately 95% are singletons; the top ten hold about 0.39%. Input material: naive CD4+ T cells from PBMCs. Receptors were obtained from a man aged 18 to 35 in good health. Some clones in this sample may be carry-over from other donors' samples. CDR3s include the opening cysteine and the closing phenylalanine or tryptophan. Each record gives: clone size, V gene, J gene, D gene, CDR3 protein, CDR3 DNA. A D gene is named only where the DNA matches it firmly. Clone size, where shown, is once, few, many, or a class for clones that have expanded.

-	TRBV2	TRBJ2-5	-	CASRSGAGIGETQYF	TGTGCCAGCAGATCTGGAGCAGGGATAGGAGAGACCCAGTACTTC
-	TRBV9	TRBJ2-3	TRBD2	CASSVGGRPGDTQYF	TGTGCCAGCAGCGTAGGCGGGAGACCTGGCGATACGCAGTATTTT
-	TRBV7-9	TRBJ2-1	TRBD2	CASSLGPASGAYNEQFF	TGTGCCAGCAGCTTAGGGCCGGCTAGCGGTGCCTACAATGAGCAGTTCTTC
-	TRBV5-4	TRBJ2-7	TRBD1	CASSPKTGFNEQYF	TGTGCCAGCAGCCCCAAGACAGGGTTTAACGAGCAGTACTTC
-	TRBV7-9	TRBJ2-5	-	CASSPYRQGVETQYF	TGTGCCAGCAGCCCCTATCGGCAGGGAGTGGAGACCCAGTACTTC
-	TRBV30	TRBJ1-3	-	CAWSVYGSSGNTIYF	TGTGCCTGGAGTGTATATGGCAGCTCTGGAAACACCATATATTTT
-	TRBV28	TRBJ1-3	-	CASTTARVEGIGNTIYF	TGTGCCAGCACCACCGCGAGGGTGGAGGGCATCGGAAACACCATATATTTT
-	TRBV11-2	TRBJ1-4	-	CASSPRQVPREKLFF	TGTGCCAGCAGCCCTCGACAGGTACCCCGGGAAAAACTGTTTTTT
-	TRBV28	TRBJ2-2	-	CASSSRNTGELFF	TGTGCCAGCAGCTCTAGGAACACCGGGGAGCTGTTTTTT
-	TRBV7-9	TRBJ2-7	-	CASSPSRQDNLEQYF	TGTGCCAGCAGCCCTAGTCGACAGGACAACCTCGAGCAGTACTTC
once	TRBV6-5	TRBJ2-1	-	CASSYERYNEQFF	TGTGCCAGCAGTTATGAGCGTTACAATGAGCAGTTCTTC
-	TRBV5-1	TRBJ2-1	TRBD2	CASSLGSLAIYNEQFF	TGCGCCAGCAGCTTGGGGTCACTAGCGATCTACAATGAGCAGTTCTTC
-	TRBV14	TRBJ2-3	-	CASSPRQSVNTDTQYF	TGTGCCAGCAGCCCTAGGCAAAGCGTTAACACAGATACGCAGTATTTT
-	TRBV13	TRBJ1-1	-	CASSSHTEAFF	TGTGCCAGCAGCTCACACACTGAAGCTTTCTTT
-	TRBV28	TRBJ2-6	-	CASSLGVLGANVLTF	TGTGCCAGCAGTCTAGGGGTTCTCGGGGCCAACGTCCTGACTTTC
-	TRBV21-1	TRBJ1-5	-	CASTNKVRGVQPQHF	TGTGCCAGCACTAATAAGGTCCGAGGGGTGCAGCCCCAGCATTTT
-	TRBV15	TRBJ2-5	TRBD1	CATLGTAEQETQYF	TGTGCCACCCTTGGGACAGCCGAACAAGAGACCCAGTACTTC
-	TRBV5-4	TRBJ2-4	-	CASSLGGAGQNIQYF	TGTGCCAGCAGCTTGGGGGGGGCAGGGCAAAACATTCAGTACTTC
-	TRBV5-4	TRBJ2-1	-	CASSLALSYNEQFF	TGTGCCAGCAGCTTAGCCCTCTCCTACAATGAGCAGTTCTTC
-	TRBV27	TRBJ2-4	TRBD1	CASSQGTGRLTKNIQYF	TGTGCCAGCAGTCAAGGGACAGGACGGTTGACCAAAAACATTCAGTACTTC
-	TRBV27	TRBJ2-5	TRBD2	CASRQIRGGAGKETQYF	TGTGCCAGCCGCCAAATTAGGGGAGGGGCGGGAAAAGAGACCCAGTACTTC
-	TRBV19	TRBJ2-7	-	CASSPSAAYEQYF	TGTGCCAGTAGTCCATCCGCGGCCTACGAGCAGTACTTC
-	TRBV18	TRBJ2-7	-	CASSPDRDSYEQYF	TGTGCCAGCTCACCCGACCGGGACTCCTACGAGCAGTACTTC
-	TRBV7-2	TRBJ1-2	-	CASSLIRAANYGYTF	TGTGCCAGCAGCTTAATCAGGGCTGCTAACTATGGCTACACCTTC
-	TRBV20-1	TRBJ1-2	TRBD1	CSARQGAGYTF	TGCAGTGCTCGTCAGGGGGCCGGCTACACCTTC
once	TRBV28	TRBJ2-7	TRBD2	CASRSSGASGYEQYF	TGTGCCAGCAGATCGAGTGGGGCTAGCGGGTACGAGCAGTACTTC
-	TRBV7-7	TRBJ2-1	-	CASSLAGARANEQFF	TGTGCCAGCAGCTTAGCGGGCGCCAGGGCCAATGAGCAGTTCTTC
-	TRBV6-6	TRBJ2-2	-	CASTRLANTGELFF	TGTGCCAGCACCCGCCTGGCGAACACCGGGGAGCTGTTTTTT
-	TRBV5-6	TRBJ2-7	TRBD1	CASSLIGTAYEQYF	TGTGCCAGCAGCTTGATTGGGACAGCCTACGAGCAGTACTTC
-	TRBV7-9	TRBJ2-1	-	CASSLQRNEQFF	TGTGCCAGCAGTCTACAGCGGAATGAGCAGTTCTTC
-	TRBV7-3	TRBJ2-1	-	CASSFTGGNEQFF	TGTGCCAGCAGCTTCACCGGTGGGAATGAGCAGTTCTTC
-	TRBV6-5	TRBJ2-2	-	CASSPLTGELFF	TGTGCCAGCAGTCCCCTCACCGGGGAGCTGTTTTTT
-	TRBV29-1	TRBJ2-1	-	CSVHRGASYNEQFF	TGCAGCGTTCACCGGGGAGCCTCCTACAATGAGCAGTTCTTC
-	TRBV7-9	TRBJ2-3	-	CASGRSDGTDTQYF	TGTGCCAGCGGGCGGTCAGATGGCACAGATACGCAGTATTTT
-	TRBV9	TRBJ2-3	-	CASSTTDTQYF	TGTGCCAGCAGCACCACAGATACGCAGTATTTT
-	TRBV7-2	TRBJ2-1	-	CASSFDRGGYNEQFF	TGTGCCAGCAGCTTCGACAGGGGAGGGTACAATGAGCAGTTCTTC
-	TRBV7-8	TRBJ2-5	-	CASSNMLTQYF	TGTGCCAGCAGCAATATGCTGACCCAGTACTTC
-	TRBV29-1	TRBJ1-2	-	CSVLTFKGDYGYTF	TGCAGCGTTCTTACATTCAAGGGGGACTATGGCTACACCTTC
-	TRBV18	TRBJ1-5	-	CASSPGQHSNQPQHF	TGTGCCAGCTCGCCCGGACAGCATAGCAATCAGCCCCAGCATTTT
-	TRBV2	TRBJ2-3	TRBD2	CASIRLAGDGTDTQYF	TGTGCCAGCATACGACTAGCGGGAGATGGCACAGATACGCAGTATTTT
-	TRBV18	TRBJ1-3	TRBD1	CASSTQGASGNTIYF	TGTGCCAGCTCAACTCAGGGGGCAAGTGGAAACACCATATATTTT
-	TRBV18	TRBJ1-1	-	CASSPLATEAFF	TGTGCCAGCTCACCCCTAGCCACTGAAGCTTTCTTT
-	TRBV25-1	TRBJ2-1	-	CASSELETARAQFF	TGTGCCAGCAGTGAATTGGAGACGGCGAGGGCGCAGTTCTTC
-	TRBV5-5	TRBJ1-2	-	CASTVGPYPGGYTF	TGTGCCAGCACCGTGGGGCCATACCCGGGGGGCTACACCTTC
-	TRBV28	TRBJ1-5	-	CASHQLNQPQHF	TGTGCCAGCCATCAGTTAAATCAGCCCCAGCATTTT
few	TRBV9	TRBJ2-1	-	CASSVALRFSSSYNEQFF	TGTGCCAGCAGCGTAGCTCTCAGGTTCTCAAGCTCCTACAATGAGCAGTTCTTC